The 16 T cell receptor beta chains below come from one sample, sequenced in a study of Ad26.COV2.S vaccination and SARS-CoV-2 variants. Generated by immunoSEQ multiplex PCR, the TCRdb table keeps only in-frame clones and is missing some. The profile shows approximately 140,000 clones, just over 85% of them singletons. The source material was peripheral blood, sampled after recovery from COVID-19. The receptors derive from a human donor who had recovered from COVID-19.

J is TRBJ1-6 and V is TRBV9; 11 bases are shared with TRBD1. CDR1 and CDR2 (germline): SGDLS, YYNGEE. The ends lost 4 bases at V and 9 bases at J; junction bases unmatched: 15. The CDR3 loop spans 18 amino acids. CDR3 sequence: CASSPRAGVGTGGSPLHF. CDR3 DNA: TGTGCCAGCAGCCCTCGTGCGGGGGTTGGGACAGGGGGTTCACCCCTCCACTTT.

The chain couples TRBV30 to TRBJ1-4; maybe TRBD1 (5 bases). The CDR3 contains 14 residues. Germline CDR1 is GTSNPN and CDR2 is SVGIG (reference sequence). V was pared by 1 base and J by 11 bases, with 17 bases between. The CDR3: CAWSAPGGGGKLFF. In DNA, the CDR3 is TGTGCCTGGAGTGCCCCAGGTGGGGGGGGGAAACTGTTTTTT.

V is TRBV9 and J is TRBJ2-3, with a weak D call TRBD1 (6 bases). Trimming stripped 6 bases from V and 2 bases from J, with 16 bases between. The CDR3 is 15 residues long. Germline assignment: CDR1 SGDLS and CDR2 YYNGEE. The CDR3 reads CASTPGTPTTDTQYF. The CDR3 coding sequence is TGTGCCAGCACCCCCGGGACACCCACCACAGATACGCAGTATTTT.

This clone was recorded only once. V is TRBV7-2 and J is TRBJ2-1; 7 positions agree with TRBD2. The CDR3 runs 16 residues. The germline gives CDR1 SGHTA, CDR2 FQGNSA. V was clipped by 0 bases and J by 7 bases; unmatched bases: 9. In nucleotides, the CDR3 is TGTGCCAGCAGCTTAGCCCCCCAGGGCGGGGGAAATGAGCAGTTCTTC. Translation gives CASSLAPQGGGNEQFF.

The chain couples TRBV9 to TRBJ2-3, with D possibly being TRBD1 (6 bases). The germline V gene has CDR1 SGDLS and CDR2 YYNGEE. CDR3 length: 16 residues. Trimming removed 2 bases at V and 2 bases at J, with 15 bases between. CDR3 DNA sequence: TGTGCCAGCAGCGTGTCGAGGGACACCCTCACAGATACGCAGTATTTT. Amino acids: CASSVSRDTLTDTQYF.

The chain recombines TRBV3-1 (or the pseudogene TRBV3-2) with TRBJ1-2; TRBD1 agrees at 10 bases. Germline V lookup: CDR1 LGHDT, CDR2 YNNKEL (reference sequence). The CDR3 consists of 14 residues. V dropped 5 bases and J dropped 4; count of bases not matched to a gene: 4. As DNA, the CDR3 is TGTGCCAGCAGCGGACAGGGGGGAACCTATGGCTACACCTTC. Protein: CASSGQGGTYGYTF.

V and J are TRBV5-1 and TRBJ1-5; TRBD1 matches 9 bases. The germline V gene has CDR1 SGHRS and CDR2 YFSETQ. J gave up 4 bases and V 4 bases, and 6 bases lay outside the gene matches. CDR3 length: 15 amino acids. The CDR3 DNA reads TGCGCCAGCAGCACCGGGACAGGGCGGAATCAGCCCCAGCATTTT. Translated, it gives CASSTGTGRNQPQHF.

The chain combines TRBV2 with TRBJ2-6; D is uncertain. This CDR3 spans 15 amino acids. In germline, CDR1 is SNHLY, CDR2 FYNNEI. V was trimmed by 5 bases and J by 0 bases, leaving 8 bases between them. The CDR3 bases are TGTGCCAGCAGTCTTGGGATCTCTGGGGCCAACGTCCTGACTTTC. This sequence encodes CASSLGISGANVLTF.

J is TRBJ1-2 and V is TRBV30; the D is unclear. Deletions cut 2 bases from V and 8 bases from J, with 12 bases between. From germline, CDR1 is GTSNPN and CDR2 SVGIG (reference sequence). CDR3 length equals 12 residues. The DNA of the CDR3 is TGTGCCTGGAGTCCCGGGCCCCGAGGCTACACCTTC. This codes for CAWSPGPRGYTF.

This clone was detected a few times. The J gene is TRBJ2-5, the V gene TRBV5-5; no clear D gene. The CDR3 covers 14 residues. The germline CDR1 and CDR2 sequences are SGHKS and YYEKEE (reference sequence). The V end was cut by 2 bases, the J end by 2 bases, with 10 bases between. The CDR3 here is CASSFPTAQETQYF. For the CDR3, the DNA is TGTGCCAGCAGCTTTCCTACGGCTCAAGAGACCCAGTACTTC.

The V gene is TRBV6-5, the J gene TRBJ2-3, with D possibly matching TRBD1 (5 bases). This CDR3 comprises 15 residues. Deletions cut 8 bases from V and 1 base from J, with 16 bases between. In germline, CDR1 is MNHEY, CDR2 SVGAGI. The CDR3 region is CASRLGQARTDTQYF. CDR3 DNA sequence: TGTGCCAGCCGACTTGGACAAGCTCGCACAGATACGCAGTATTTT.

The CDR3 spells CASSFPGDNYGYTF. CDR3 sequence (DNA): TGCGCCAGCAGCTTTCCAGGAGATAACTATGGCTACACCTTC. The chain employs TRBV5-1 and TRBJ1-2; D not certain. The V gene's germline CDR1 is SGHRS and CDR2 YFSETQ. The CDR3 is 14 residues long. Trimming removed 2 bases at V and 1 base at J, with 9 bases between.

This clone was seen just once. V is TRBV4-3 and J is TRBJ2-2, with unresolved D. Germline CDR1 is LGHNA and CDR2 is YSLEER. V lost 2 bases and J 6 bases, leaving 7 bases between the germline ends. The CDR3 covers 13 residues. The CDR3 coding sequence is TGCGCCAGCAGCCAAATAGGATCCGGGGAGCTGTTTTTT. This encodes CASSQIGSGELFF.

V usage is TRBV24-1 and J usage is TRBJ1-4, with D unclear. Trimming pared 4 bases from V and 5 bases from J, leaving 10 bases between. This CDR3 is 14 amino acids long. Germline-derived CDR1 and CDR2 are KGHDR and SFDVKD. The CDR3: CATSEAGPNEKLFF. The CDR3 DNA follows: TGTGCCACCAGTGAGGCAGGTCCAAATGAAAAACTGTTTTTT.

The V call is TRBV9, the J call TRBJ2-3, with 14 bases matching TRBD2. The length of the CDR3 is 15 residues. Germline V CDR1 and CDR2: SGDLS, YYNGEE. Losses at the gene ends were 7 bases for V and 2 bases for J; bases not matched to a gene: 3. The CDR3 DNA reads TGTGCCAGCGGACTAGCGGGGGGACTCACAGATACGCAGTATTTT. This codes for CASGLAGGLTDTQYF.

The rearrangement uses TRBV6-5 and TRBJ2-7; no firm D call. With 2 bases removed from V and 0 bases from J, the gap between germline ends came to 11 bases. The germline V gene encodes CDR1 MNHEY and CDR2 SVGAGI. The CDR3 covers 15 residues. The CDR3 spells CASSYGGQASYEQYF. In DNA, the CDR3 is TGTGCCAGCAGTTACGGCGGCCAGGCCTCCTACGAGCAGTACTTC.